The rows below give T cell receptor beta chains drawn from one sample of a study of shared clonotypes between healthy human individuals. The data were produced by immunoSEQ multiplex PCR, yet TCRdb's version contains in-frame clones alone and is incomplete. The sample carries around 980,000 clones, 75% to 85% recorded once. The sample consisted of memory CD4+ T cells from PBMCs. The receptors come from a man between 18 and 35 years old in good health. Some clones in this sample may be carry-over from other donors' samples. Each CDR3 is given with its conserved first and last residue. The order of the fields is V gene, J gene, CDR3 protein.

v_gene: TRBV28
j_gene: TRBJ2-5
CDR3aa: CASSSRNLRVGGQETQYF

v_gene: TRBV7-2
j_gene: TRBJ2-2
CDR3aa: CASSRTPLLAGELFF

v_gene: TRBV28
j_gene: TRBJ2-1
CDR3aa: CASIRTASGNGEQFF

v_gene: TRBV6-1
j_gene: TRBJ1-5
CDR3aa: CASRRTGSNQPQHF

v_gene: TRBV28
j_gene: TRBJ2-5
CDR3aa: CASSPPGQVETQYF

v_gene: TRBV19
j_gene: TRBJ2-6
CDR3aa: CASSIKTATSGANVLTF

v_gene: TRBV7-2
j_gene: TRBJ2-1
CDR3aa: CASSLTGSSYNEQFF

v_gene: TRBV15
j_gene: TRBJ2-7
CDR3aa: CATRPTGTGTYEQYF

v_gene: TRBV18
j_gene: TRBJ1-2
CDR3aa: CASSPPGQPSGYTF

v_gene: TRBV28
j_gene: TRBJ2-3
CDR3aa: CASREGTDTQYF

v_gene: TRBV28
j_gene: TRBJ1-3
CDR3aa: CASSLLGVGNTIYF

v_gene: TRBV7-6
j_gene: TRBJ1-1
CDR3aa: CASSPQMNTEAFF

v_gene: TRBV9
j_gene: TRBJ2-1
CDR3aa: CASSPRLAGGTYNEQFF

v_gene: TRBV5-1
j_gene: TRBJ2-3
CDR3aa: CASSLAWLAGRTDTQYF

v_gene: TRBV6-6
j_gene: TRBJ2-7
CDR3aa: CASSYSRPYEQYF

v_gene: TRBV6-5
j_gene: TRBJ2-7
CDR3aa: CASSYSTSGSYEQYF

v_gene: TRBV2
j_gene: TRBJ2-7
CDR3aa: CASSEGVRAGYEQYF

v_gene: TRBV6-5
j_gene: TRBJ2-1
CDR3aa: CASSYSTTSGYNEQFF

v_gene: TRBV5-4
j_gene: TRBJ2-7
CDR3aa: CASSPLPLAVEQYF

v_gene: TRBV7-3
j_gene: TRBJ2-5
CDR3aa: CASSSSGGSGETQYF

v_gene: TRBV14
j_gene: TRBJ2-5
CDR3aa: CASSQDRRGGETQYF

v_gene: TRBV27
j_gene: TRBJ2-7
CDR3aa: CASSLFDEGFSEQYF

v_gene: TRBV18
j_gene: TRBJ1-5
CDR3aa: CASSPGQGGSNQPQHF

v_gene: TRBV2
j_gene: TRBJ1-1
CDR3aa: CASSRAAPMNTEAFF

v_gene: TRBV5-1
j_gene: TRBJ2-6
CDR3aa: CASRSSGANVLTF

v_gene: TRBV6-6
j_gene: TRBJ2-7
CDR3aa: CATGGQYF

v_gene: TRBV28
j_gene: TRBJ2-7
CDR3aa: CASKPRGMGYSYEQYF

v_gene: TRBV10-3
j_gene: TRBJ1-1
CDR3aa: CATRDRGDTEAFF

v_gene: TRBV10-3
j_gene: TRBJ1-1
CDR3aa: CAISESAGPYTEAFF

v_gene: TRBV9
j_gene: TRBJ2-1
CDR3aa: CASSALLIAGSSYNEQFF

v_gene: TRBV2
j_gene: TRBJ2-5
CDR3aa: CASSEARGTSGRETQYF

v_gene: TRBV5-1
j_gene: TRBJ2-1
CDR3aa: CASSSQGLAGEWSYNEQFF

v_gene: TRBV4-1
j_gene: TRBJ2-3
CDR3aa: CASSQSMGLAGALSGDTQYF

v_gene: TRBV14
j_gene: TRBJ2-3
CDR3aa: CASSQLEGLATQYF